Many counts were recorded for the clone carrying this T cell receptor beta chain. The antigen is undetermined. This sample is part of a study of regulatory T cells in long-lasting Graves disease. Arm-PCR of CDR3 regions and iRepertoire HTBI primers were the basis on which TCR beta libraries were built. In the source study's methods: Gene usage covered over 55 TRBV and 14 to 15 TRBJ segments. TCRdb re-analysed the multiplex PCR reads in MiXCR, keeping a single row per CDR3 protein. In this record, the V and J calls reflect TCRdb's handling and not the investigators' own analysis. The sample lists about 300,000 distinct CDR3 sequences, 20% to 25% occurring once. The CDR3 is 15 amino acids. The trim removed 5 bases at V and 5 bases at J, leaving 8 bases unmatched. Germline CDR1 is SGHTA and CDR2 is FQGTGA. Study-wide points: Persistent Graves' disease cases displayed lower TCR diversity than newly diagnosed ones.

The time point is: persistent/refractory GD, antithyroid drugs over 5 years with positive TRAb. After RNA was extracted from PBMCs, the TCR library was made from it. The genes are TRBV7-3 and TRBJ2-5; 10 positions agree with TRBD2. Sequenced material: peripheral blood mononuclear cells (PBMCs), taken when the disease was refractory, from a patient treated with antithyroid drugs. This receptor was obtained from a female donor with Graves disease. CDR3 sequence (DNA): TGTGCCAGCAGCCGAACCGGACTAGCGGCGGAGACCCAGTACTTC. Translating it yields CASSRTGLAAETQYF.